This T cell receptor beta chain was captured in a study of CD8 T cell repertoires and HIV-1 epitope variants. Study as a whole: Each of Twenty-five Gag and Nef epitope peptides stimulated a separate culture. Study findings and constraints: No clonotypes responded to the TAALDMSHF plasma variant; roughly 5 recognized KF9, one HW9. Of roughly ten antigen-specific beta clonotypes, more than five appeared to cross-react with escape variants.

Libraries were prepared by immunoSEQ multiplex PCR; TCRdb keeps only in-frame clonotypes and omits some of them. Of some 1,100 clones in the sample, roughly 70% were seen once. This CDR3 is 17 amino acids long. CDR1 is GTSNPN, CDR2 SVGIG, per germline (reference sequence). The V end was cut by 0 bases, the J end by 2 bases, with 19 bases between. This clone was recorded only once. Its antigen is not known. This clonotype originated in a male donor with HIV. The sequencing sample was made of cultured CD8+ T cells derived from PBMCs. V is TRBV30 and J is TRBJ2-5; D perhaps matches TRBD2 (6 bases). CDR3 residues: CAWSVRTPGDPQETQYF. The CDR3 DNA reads TGTGCCTGGAGTGTACGTACCCCGGGGGACCCACAAGAGACCCAGTACTTC. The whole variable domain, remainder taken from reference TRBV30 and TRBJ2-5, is SQTIHQWPATLVQPVGSPLSLECTVEGTSNPNLYWYRQAAGRGLQLLFYSVGIGQISSEVPQNLSASRPQDRQFILSSKKLLLSDSGFYLCAWSVRTPGDPQETQYFGPGTRLLVL.